These T cell receptor beta chains were read from a single sample in a study of T cell responses to AZD1222 COVID-19 vaccine. The table came from immunoSEQ multiplex PCR; TCRdb's copy has only in-frame clones and leaves some out. The table includes 110,000 to 150,000 clones, about 88% detected once. The sample consisted of peripheral blood, taken on day 0 of AZD1222 vaccination. These receptors all come from an adult in good health. Both conserved end residues are trimmed from each CDR3. D genes are given only for firm matches.

V,D,CDR3
TRBV9,NA,ASSVSAGAEAF
TRBV28,NA,ASSTRAGYDGELF
TRBV10-3,NA,AISNRDGGYT
TRBV5-8,NA,ASPGEGLLLYGNQPQH
TRBV27,NA,ASSTNTEAF
TRBV5-4,NA,ASSKGGTQY
TRBV2,TRBD2,ASSDGRAYEQY
TRBV7-2,NA,ASSPDRFETQY
TRBV6-6,TRBD1,ASGTDRVNQPQH
TRBV4-1,TRBD2,ASSLSGGDEQY
TRBV28,NA,ASSLAGRRGQPQH
TRBV10-3,NA,AIKSEGSYNEQF
TRBV12-3/TRBV12-4,NA,ASSFGQPQH
TRBV6-4,NA,ASSDRFPSPLH